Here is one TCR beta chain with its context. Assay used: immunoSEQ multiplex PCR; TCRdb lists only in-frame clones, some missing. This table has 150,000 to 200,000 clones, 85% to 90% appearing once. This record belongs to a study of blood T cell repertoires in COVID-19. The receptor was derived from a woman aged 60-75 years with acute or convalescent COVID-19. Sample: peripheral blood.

CDR3 amino acids: CASSLGGQGYAEAFF. The DNA for the CDR3 is TGCGCCAGCAGCTTGGGTGGACAGGGGTATGCTGAAGCTTTCTTT. This chain connects TRBV5-1 to TRBJ1-1, with TRBD1 matching over 9 bases. The germline V gene has CDR1 SGHRS and CDR2 YFSETQ. J gave up 6 bases and V 0 bases, and 6 bases lay outside the gene matches. The CDR3 totals 15 residues.